These T cell receptor beta chains were read from a single sample in a study of breast tumors, draining lymph nodes, adjacent tissues. TCRdb re-analysed the multiplex PCR reads in MiXCR, keeping a single row per CDR3 protein. The table records approximately 300,000 distinct CDR3 sequences, 30% of them present only once. The sequenced sample consisted of axillary lymph node tissue. Receptors were obtained from a female donor with breast cancer. Some clones in this sample may be carry-over from other donors' samples. CDR3s include the opening cysteine and the closing phenylalanine or tryptophan.

>TRBJ2-3|TRBV7-9
CASSLVGRGTDTQYF
>TRBJ2-1|TRBV11-2
CASSLDRGGIIDNEQFF
>TRBJ2-3|TRBV19
CASSMMAGGPDTQYF
>TRBJ2-1|TRBV20-1
CSARDWGGSSYNEQFF
>TRBJ2-1|TRBV19
CASSSFSEQFF
>TRBJ2-1|TRBV24-1
CATSRGNEQFF
>TRBJ1-2|TRBV5-1
CASSAQGQYGYTF
>TRBJ2-1|TRBV7-8
CASSLSGRAYEQFF
>TRBJ2-7|TRBV6-6
CASSYEGGEQYF
>TRBJ1-6|TRBV25-1
CASSADRQGTTYNSPLHF
>TRBJ2-3|TRBV7-2
CASSLTSSGSSYNEQYF
>TRBJ1-4|TRBV10-3
CAISARRNEKLFF
>TRBJ1-2|TRBV6-2/TRBV6-3
CASSPMTGGLTHGYTF
>TRBJ2-3|TRBV12-3/TRBV12-4
CASSLGGRDLNTQYF
>TRBJ2-2|TRBV10-3
CAISAGGPNTGELFF
>TRBJ2-1|TRBV20-1
CSASVLAGGPSEQFF
>TRBJ2-7|TRBV7-6
CASSRARGVGEQYF
>TRBJ2-1|TRBV30
CAWTRAAGGVQFF
>TRBJ2-3|TRBV7-9
CASIRRGTGTDTQYF
>TRBJ1-2|TRBV4-1
CASSQGVTDGYTF
>TRBJ2-7|TRBV7-6
CASSLTPRQGSYEQYF
>TRBJ2-5|TRBV28
CASSFQGVQETQYF
>TRBJ2-5|TRBV19
CASSPQPGLAGETQYF
>TRBJ2-7|TRBV6-5
CASRRIYEQYF
>TRBJ2-3|TRBV7-2
CASSLAGRTQYF
>TRBJ2-3|TRBV7-7
CASSLSGTDTDTQYF
>TRBJ2-1|TRBV11-3
CASSSGTASYNEQLF
>TRBJ2-7|TRBV5-4
CASSFTGRTHEQYF
>TRBJ2-1|TRBV29-1
CSVVPLAGGDNEQFF
>TRBJ2-3|TRBV9
CASSVVASSLADTQYF
>TRBJ1-1|TRBV5-1
CASSLEAPMNTEAFF
>TRBJ2-3|TRBV2
CASSGGGIADTQYF
>TRBJ2-1|TRBV6-1
CASSEAQRKVYNEQFF
>TRBJ1-2|TRBV30
CAWSVLRNYGYTF
>TRBJ2-3|TRBV15
CATSSKGQRQDTQYF
>TRBJ2-7|TRBV4-1
CASSQPIGGGHEQYF
>TRBJ2-7|TRBV11-3
CASSLFGSGHYEQYF
>TRBJ2-7|TRBV5-5
CASSLGLAGDTYEQYF
>TRBJ1-3|TRBV29-1
CSVTYSSGNTIYF
>TRBJ1-5|TRBV29-1
CSVGTQPQHF
>TRBJ1-4|TRBV5-1
CASSLKVPGSWDEKLFF
>TRBJ2-7|TRBV7-2
CASSLVAGGPSYEQYF
>TRBJ2-7|TRBV10-3
CAISVGLAGRSEQYF